This paragraph covers one TCR beta chain sequence. Germline CDR1 reads MNHNS; CDR2 reads SASEGT. CDR3 length: 13 residues. V lost 3 bases, J lost 3 bases, and 9 bases lay in between. In the original workflow: Scientists estimated how many nucleated cells there were by amplifying reference gene primers. Sequenced by immunoSEQ multiplex PCR; TCRdb stores in-frame clones only, minus some. V and J calls and clone size are those listed in that table; D and trimming were worked out from the DNA. Of a few hundred thousand clones in the sample, more than 80% were seen once. These data originate in a study of blood T cell repertoires in COVID-19. Study-level background: PBMCs, B-cell-depleted T cells, or T cells were the source of the cDNA or gDNA that made up the material.

This receptor was identified in a woman aged 40 to 50 with acute or convalescent COVID-19. The V gene is TRBV6-1, the J gene TRBJ2-7; D might be TRBD2 (6 bases). The sample consisted of peripheral blood. Written as DNA, the CDR3 is TGTGCCAGCAGTGATGGGGGGATCTACGAGCAGTACGTC. Translated, it gives CASSDGGIYEQYV.